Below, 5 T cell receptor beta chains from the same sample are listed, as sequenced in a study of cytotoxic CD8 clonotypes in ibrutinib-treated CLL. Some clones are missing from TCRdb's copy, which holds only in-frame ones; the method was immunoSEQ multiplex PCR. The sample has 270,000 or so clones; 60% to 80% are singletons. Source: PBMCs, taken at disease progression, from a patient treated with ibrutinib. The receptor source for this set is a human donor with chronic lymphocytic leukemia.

CDR3 amino acids: CASSLALDAYEQYF. The CDR3 nucleotides are TGTGCCAGCAGCTTAGCCCTGGACGCCTACGAGCAGTACTTC. V usage is TRBV11-2 and J usage is TRBJ2-7; no definite D call. This CDR3 is 14 amino acids long. V was pared by 1 base and J by 2 bases, with 9 bases between. The germline CDR1 and CDR2 sequences are SGHAT and FQNNGV.

CDR3 coding DNA: TGCAGCGTTGAAGATAGGCGACCGACCCTCTATGGCTACACCTTC. Its translation: CSVEDRRPTLYGYTF. The V and J genes are TRBV29-1 and TRBJ1-2; the D is unclear. The CDR3 runs 15 residues. Trimming took off 0 bases at V and 4 bases at J, with 15 bases between the two ends. Germline assignment: CDR1 SQVTM and CDR2 ANQGSEA.

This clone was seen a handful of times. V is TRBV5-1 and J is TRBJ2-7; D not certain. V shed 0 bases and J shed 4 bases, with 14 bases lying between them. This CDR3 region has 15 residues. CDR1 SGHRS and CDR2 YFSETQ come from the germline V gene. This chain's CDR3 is CASSLEVGGDYEQYF. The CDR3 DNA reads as TGCGCCAGCAGCTTGGAAGTGGGCGGAGATTACGAGCAGTACTTC.

CDR3 bases: TGTGCCAGCAGCTTGTGGCAGACCCCTTACAGTGGAAACACCATATATTTT. Amino acids: CASSLWQTPYSGNTIYF. The J gene is TRBJ1-3, the V gene TRBV5-6; no definite D call. The CDR3 has 17 amino acids. V was pared by 1 base and J by 3 bases, with 17 bases between. Per the germline V gene, CDR1 is SGHDT and CDR2 is YYEEEE.

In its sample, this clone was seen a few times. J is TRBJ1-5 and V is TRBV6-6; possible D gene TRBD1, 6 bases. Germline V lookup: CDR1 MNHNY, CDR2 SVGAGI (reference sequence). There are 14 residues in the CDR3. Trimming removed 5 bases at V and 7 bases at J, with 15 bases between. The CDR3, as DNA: TGTGCCAGCAGTGACGGACAGTCCTTACAGCCCCAGCATTTT. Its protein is CASSDGQSLQPQHF.